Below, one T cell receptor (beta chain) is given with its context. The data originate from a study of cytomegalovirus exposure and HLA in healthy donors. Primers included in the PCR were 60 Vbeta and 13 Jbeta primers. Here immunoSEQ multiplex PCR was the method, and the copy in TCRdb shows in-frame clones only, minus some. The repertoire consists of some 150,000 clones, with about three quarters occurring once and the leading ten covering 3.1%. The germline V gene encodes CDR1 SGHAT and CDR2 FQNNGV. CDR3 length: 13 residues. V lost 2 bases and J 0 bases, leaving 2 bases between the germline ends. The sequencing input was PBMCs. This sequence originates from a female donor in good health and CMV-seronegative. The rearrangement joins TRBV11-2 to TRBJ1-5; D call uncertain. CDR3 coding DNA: TGTGCCAGCAGCTTATATAGCAATCAGCCCCAGCATTTT. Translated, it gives CASSLYSNQPQHF.